The present T cell receptor beta chain was sequenced within a study of T-cell memory formation after mild COVID-19. Whole-study context: TCR clustering was largely donor specific.

The CDR3 runs 12 residues. The germline gives CDR1 SEHNR, CDR2 FQNEAQ (reference sequence). Trimming stripped 6 bases from V and 4 bases from J, with 10 bases between. Each CDR3 protein gets one entry after TCRdb re-called the 5' RACE reads with MiXCR. This sample has some 300,000 distinct CDR3 sequences, with less than 25% found just once. The clonotype comes from a man in his late teens or twenties who had mild COVID-19 (a few samples of this study predate the infection). Cell type and time point are not known. Sequencing was carried out using PBMCs or a T cell subset sorted from them (not recorded which). The chain couples TRBV7-9 to TRBJ2-7, with D uncertain. As DNA, the CDR3 is TGTGCCAGCAGTCTCCGAATTTACGAGCAGTACTTC. Translated, it gives CASSLRIYEQYF.